What follows are 8 T cell receptor beta chains derived from one specimen sequenced in a study of blood T cell repertoires in COVID-19 (TCRdb year 2020). The library was generated by the immunoSEQ multiplex PCR assay. Drawn from immuneACCESS, this table holds only the in-frame rearrangements with V and J called that TCRdb kept. Clones are partly lost; checked studies trace under half to an unresolved V gene and leave the rest unexplained. The sample table contains more than 200,000 clones; only one count was recorded for around 89% of them. The leading ten clones occupy around 6.3% of the sample. The specimen was peripheral blood. Receptor source: a woman aged 25 to 39 with COVID-19, enrolled during active disease.

Only one count was recorded for this clone. The rearrangement uses TRBV28 and TRBJ2-7, with 10 bases fitting TRBD2. CDR1 MDHEN and CDR2 SYDVKM come from the germline V gene. This CDR3 region has 14 residues. The ends lost 5 bases at V and 5 bases at J; junction bases unmatched: 6. CDR3 amino acids: CASSRAGGRNEQYF. The CDR3 nucleotides are TGTGCCAGCAGTAGAGCGGGGGGGCGGAACGAGCAGTACTTC.

This clone has only one observation. V is TRBV6-5 and J is TRBJ2-5; TRBD2 matches 9 bases. CDR3 size: 16 residues. Losses at the gene ends were 0 bases for V and 2 bases for J; bases not matched to a gene: 4. CDR1 and CDR2 (germline): MNHEY, SVGAGI. CDR3 amino acids: CASSYSNAGGQETQYF. The CDR3 bases are TGTGCCAGCAGTTACTCGAATGCGGGGGGGCAAGAGACCCAGTACTTC.

This chain uses TRBV21-1 with TRBJ2-2; the tabulated D call, TRBD2, remains unverified against the DNA. TRBV21-1 is an annotated pseudogene. The CDR3 contains 19 residues. The CDR3 region has the DNA TGTGCCAGCAGCAAAAAGGGATCACGCCGGGGGGAGAACACCGGGGAGCTGTTTTTT. Translation: CASSKKGSRRGENTGELFF.

V and J are TRBV5-1 and TRBJ1-4; TRBD1 is a possible D gene (6 bases). The CDR3 is 15 residues long. Germline assignment: CDR1 SGHRS and CDR2 YFSETQ. Trimming pared 1 base from V and 4 bases from J, leaving 11 bases between. The CDR3 spells CASSLSGRGNEKLFF. In DNA, the CDR3 is TGCGCCAGCAGCTTGAGCGGCAGGGGTAATGAAAAACTGTTTTTT.

The chain joins TRBV19 to TRBJ1-2; tentatively, D is TRBD1 (6 bases). The CDR3 extends over 12 amino acids. Trimming left V 10 bases short and J 8 bases short, with 17 bases between. The germline V gene encodes CDR1 LNHDA and CDR2 SQIVND (reference sequence). CDR3 loop: CATGQSFRGYTF. In DNA form, the CDR3 reads TGTGCCACCGGACAGAGTTTTAGGGGCTACACCTTC.

DNA of the CDR3: TGTGCCAGCAGCCAAGCGACAGGCGCCCGGCCCCAGCATTTT. This translates into CASSQATGARPQHF. This chain links TRBV3-1 (or the pseudogene TRBV3-2) with TRBJ1-5, with a tentative D call TRBD1 (6 bases). Deletions cut 1 base from V and 9 bases from J, with 13 bases between. The CDR3 extends over 14 amino acids. Germline CDR1 reads LGHDT; CDR2 reads YNNKEL (reference sequence).

This chain connects TRBV7-2 to TRBJ1-1; TRBD1 is a possible D gene (6 bases). The CDR3 runs to 14 residues. CDR1 and CDR2 (germline): SGHTA, FQGNSA. V lost 1 base and J 8 bases, leaving 14 bases between the germline ends. CDR3 sequence: CASSLDRVVPEAFF. The CDR3 DNA follows: TGTGCCAGCAGCTTAGACAGGGTTGTCCCGGAAGCTTTCTTT. The full variable domain, its missing parts supplied by reference TRBV7-2 and TRBJ1-1, is GAGVSQSPSNKVTEKGKDVELRCDPISGHTALYWYRQSLGQGLEFLIYFQGNSAPDKSGLPSDRFSAERTGGSVSTLTIQRTQQEDSAVYLCASSLDRVVPEAFFGQGTRLTVV.

The rearrangement uses TRBV6-6 and TRBJ2-1, with D hard to call. This CDR3 is 12 amino acids long. Germline CDR1 is MNHNY and CDR2 is SVGAGI (reference sequence). V shed 0 bases and J shed 6 bases, with 3 bases lying between them. The CDR3 bases are TGTGCCAGCAGTTACTCTATCAATGAGCAGTTCTTC. It specifies CASSYSINEQFF.